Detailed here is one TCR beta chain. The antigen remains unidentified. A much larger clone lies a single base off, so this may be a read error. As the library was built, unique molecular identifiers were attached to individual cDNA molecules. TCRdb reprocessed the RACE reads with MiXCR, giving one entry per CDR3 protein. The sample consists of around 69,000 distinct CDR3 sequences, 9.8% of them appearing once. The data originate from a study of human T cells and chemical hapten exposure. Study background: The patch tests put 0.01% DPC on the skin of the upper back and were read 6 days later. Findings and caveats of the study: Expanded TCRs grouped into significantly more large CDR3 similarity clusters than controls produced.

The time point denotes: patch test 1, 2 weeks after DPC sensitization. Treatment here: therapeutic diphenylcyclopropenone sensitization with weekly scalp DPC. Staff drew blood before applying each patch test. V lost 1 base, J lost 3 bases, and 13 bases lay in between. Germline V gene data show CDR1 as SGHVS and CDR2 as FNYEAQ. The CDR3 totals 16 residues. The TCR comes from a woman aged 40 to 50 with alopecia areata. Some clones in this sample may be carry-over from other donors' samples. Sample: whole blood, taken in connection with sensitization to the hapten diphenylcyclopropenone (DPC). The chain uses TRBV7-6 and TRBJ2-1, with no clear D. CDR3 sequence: CASSLEAGSYYNEQFF. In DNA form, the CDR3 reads TGTGCCAGCAGCTTAGAAGCAGGAAGCTACTACAATGAGCAGTTCTTC.